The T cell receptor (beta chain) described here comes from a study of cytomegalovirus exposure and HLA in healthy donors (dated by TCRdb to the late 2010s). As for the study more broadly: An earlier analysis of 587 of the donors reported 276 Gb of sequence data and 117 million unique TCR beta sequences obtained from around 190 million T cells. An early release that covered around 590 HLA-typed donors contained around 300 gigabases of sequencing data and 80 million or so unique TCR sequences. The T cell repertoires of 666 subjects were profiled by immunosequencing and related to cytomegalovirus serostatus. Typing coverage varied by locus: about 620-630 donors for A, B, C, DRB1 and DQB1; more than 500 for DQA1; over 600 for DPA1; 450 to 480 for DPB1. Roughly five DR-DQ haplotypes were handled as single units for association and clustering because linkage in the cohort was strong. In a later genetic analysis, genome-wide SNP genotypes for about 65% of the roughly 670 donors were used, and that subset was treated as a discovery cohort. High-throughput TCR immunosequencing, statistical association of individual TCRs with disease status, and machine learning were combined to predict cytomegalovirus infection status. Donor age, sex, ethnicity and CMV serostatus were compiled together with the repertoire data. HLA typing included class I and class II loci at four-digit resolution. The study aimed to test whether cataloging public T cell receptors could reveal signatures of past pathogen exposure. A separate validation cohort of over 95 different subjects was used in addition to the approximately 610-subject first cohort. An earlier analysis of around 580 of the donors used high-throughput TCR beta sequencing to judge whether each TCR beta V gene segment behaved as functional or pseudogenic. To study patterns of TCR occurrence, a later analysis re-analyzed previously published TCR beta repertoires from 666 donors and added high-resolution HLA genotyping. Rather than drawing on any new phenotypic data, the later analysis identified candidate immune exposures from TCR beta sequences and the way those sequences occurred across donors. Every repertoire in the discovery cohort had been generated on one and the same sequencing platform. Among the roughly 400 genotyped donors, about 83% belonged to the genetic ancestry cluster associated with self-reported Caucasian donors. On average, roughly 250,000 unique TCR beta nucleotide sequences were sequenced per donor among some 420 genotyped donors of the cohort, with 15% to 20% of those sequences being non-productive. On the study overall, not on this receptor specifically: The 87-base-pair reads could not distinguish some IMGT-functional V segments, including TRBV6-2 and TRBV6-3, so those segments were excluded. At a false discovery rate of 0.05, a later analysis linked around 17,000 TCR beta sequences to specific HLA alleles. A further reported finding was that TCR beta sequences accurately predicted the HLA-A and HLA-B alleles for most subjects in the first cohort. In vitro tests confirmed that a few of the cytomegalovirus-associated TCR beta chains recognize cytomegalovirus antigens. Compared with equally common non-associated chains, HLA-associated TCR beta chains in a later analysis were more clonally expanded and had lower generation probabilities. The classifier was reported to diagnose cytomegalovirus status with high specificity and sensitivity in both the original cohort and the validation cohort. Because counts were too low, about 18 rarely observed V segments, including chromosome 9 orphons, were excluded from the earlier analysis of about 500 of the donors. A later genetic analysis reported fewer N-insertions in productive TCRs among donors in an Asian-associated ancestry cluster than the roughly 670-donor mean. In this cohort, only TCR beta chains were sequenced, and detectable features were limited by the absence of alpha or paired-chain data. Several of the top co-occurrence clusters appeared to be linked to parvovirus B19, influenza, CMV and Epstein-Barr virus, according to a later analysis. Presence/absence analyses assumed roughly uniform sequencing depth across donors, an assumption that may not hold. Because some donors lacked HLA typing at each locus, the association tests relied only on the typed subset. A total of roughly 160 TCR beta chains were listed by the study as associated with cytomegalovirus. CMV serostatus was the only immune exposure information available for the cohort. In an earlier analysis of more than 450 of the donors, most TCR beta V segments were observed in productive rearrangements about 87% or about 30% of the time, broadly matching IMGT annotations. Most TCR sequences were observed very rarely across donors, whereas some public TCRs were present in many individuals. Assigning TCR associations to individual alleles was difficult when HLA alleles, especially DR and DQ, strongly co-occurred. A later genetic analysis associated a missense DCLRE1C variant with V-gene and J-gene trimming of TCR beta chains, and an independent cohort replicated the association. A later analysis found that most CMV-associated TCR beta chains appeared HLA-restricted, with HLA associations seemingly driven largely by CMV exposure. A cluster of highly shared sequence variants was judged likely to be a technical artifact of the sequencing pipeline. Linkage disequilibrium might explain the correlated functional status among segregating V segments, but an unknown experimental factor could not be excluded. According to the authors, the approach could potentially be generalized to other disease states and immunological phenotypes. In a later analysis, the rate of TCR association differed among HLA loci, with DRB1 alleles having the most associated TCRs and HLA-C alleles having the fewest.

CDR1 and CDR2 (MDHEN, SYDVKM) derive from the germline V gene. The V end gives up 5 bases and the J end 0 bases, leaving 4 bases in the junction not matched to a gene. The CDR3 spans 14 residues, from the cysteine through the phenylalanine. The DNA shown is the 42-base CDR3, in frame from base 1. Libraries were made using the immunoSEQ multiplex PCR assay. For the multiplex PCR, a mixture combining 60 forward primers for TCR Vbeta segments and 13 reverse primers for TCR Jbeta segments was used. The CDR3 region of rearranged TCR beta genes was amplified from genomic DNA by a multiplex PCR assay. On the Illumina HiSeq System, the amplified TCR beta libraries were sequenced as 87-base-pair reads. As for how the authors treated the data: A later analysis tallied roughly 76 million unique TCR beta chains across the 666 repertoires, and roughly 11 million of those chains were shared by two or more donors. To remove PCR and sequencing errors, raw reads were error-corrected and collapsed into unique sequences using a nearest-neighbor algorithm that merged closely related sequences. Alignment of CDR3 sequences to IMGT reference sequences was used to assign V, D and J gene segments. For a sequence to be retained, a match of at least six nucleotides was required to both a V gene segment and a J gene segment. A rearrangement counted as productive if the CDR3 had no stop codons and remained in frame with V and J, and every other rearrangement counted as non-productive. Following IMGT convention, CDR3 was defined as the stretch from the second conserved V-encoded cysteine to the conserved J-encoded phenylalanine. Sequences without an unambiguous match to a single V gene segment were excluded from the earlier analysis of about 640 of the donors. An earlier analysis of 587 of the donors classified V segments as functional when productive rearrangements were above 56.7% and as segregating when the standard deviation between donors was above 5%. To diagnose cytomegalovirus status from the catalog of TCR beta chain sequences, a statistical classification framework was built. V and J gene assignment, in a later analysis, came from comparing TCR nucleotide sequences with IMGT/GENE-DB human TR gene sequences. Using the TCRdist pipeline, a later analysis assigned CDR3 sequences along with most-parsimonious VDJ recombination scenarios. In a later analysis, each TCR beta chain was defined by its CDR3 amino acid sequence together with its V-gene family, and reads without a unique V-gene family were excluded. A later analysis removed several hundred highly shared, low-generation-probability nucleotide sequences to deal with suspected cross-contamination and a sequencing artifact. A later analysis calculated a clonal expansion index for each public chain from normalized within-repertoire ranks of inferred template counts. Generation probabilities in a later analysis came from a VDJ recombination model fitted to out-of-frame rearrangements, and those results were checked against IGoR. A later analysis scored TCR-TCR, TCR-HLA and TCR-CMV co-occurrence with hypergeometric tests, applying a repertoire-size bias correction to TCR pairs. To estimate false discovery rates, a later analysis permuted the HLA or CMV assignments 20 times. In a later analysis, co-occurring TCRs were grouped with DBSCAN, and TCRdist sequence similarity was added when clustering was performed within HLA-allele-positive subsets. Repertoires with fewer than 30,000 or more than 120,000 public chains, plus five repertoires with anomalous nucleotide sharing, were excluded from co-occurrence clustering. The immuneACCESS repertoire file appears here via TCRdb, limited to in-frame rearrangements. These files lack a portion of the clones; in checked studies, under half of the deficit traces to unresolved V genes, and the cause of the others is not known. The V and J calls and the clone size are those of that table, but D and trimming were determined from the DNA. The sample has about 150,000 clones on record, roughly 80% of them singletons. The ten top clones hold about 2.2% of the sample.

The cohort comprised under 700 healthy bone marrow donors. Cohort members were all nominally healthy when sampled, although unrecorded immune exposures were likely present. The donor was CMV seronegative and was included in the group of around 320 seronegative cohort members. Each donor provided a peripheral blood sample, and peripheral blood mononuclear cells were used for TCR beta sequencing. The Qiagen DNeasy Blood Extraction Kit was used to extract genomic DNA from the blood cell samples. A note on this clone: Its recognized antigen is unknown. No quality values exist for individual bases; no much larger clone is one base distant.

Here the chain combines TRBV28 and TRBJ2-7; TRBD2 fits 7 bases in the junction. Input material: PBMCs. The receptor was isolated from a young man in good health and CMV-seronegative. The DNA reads TGTGCCAGCAGTCTCCGGGACTACTCCTACGAGCAGTACTTC. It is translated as CASSLRDYSYEQYF.